These 30 T cell receptor beta chains came from one sample sequenced in a study of identical twins. TCRdb re-derived calls from the 5' RACE reads in MiXCR, one entry per CDR3 protein. The repertoire holds hundreds of thousands of distinct CDR3 sequences, less than 9% seen once, with 2.1% in the top ten. The sample was also reused in another study, on yellow fever vaccine responses in identical twins.

Sequencing used memory (CD45RO+) T cells sorted from blood. Source of these receptors: a woman under 30 in good health.

The rearrangement links TRBV24-1 to TRBJ2-7, with a weak D call TRBD2 (6 bases). This CDR3 has 14 amino acids. The germline V gene encodes CDR1 KGHDR and CDR2 SFDVKD. Trimming stripped 2 bases from V and 1 base from J, with 8 bases between. The DNA for the CDR3 is TGTGCCACCAGTGATTCCCGGGGGTCCTACGAGCAGTACTTC. Translation gives CATSDSRGSYEQYF.

The chain employs TRBV20-1 and TRBJ1-5, with D possibly TRBD1 on 5 matching bases. The CDR3 runs 15 residues. V was shortened by 1 base and J by 5 bases, with 15 bases between the two germline ends. Germline-derived CDR1 and CDR2 are DFQATT and SNEGSKA (reference sequence). The CDR3 DNA is TGCAGTGCTAGAGTCGGGGCCTCGAAGGATCAGCCCCAGCATTTT. As protein: CSARVGASKDQPQHF.

The table lists this clonotype with a few counts. The genes are TRBV15 and TRBJ2-7; D might be TRBD2 (5 bases). Germline V gene lookup returns CDR1 LNHNV and CDR2 YYDKDF (reference sequence). The CDR3 is made up of 14 amino acids. Trimming took 5 bases from V and 2 from J, leaving 13 bases between them. This CDR3 is CATSGDREPYEQYF. The DNA of the CDR3 is TGTGCCACCAGCGGGGATAGGGAGCCCTACGAGCAGTACTTC. The variable domain in full, completed from reference TRBV15 and TRBJ2-7, reads DAMVIQNPRYQVTQFGKPVTLSCSQTLNHNVMYWYQQKSSQAPKLLFHYYDKDFNNEADTPDNFQSRRPNTSFCFLDIRSPGLGDTAMYLCATSGDREPYEQYFGPGTRLTVT.

This clonotype was recorded many times. The J gene is TRBJ2-1, the V gene TRBV12-3 or TRBV12-4; no clear D gene. V lost 5 bases and J 7 bases, leaving 12 bases between the germline ends. The CDR3 contains 13 residues. This CDR3 is CASSGVLGNEQFF. For the CDR3, the DNA is TGTGCCAGCAGTGGGGTTTTAGGTAATGAGCAGTTCTTC.

This clonotype was detected only a few times. The V and J genes are TRBV7-3 and TRBJ2-1; maybe TRBD2 (5 bases). V was cut by 0 bases and J by 0 bases, with 12 bases left in between. CDR1 is SGHTA and CDR2 is FQGTGA in the germline V gene. The CDR3 is 17 amino acids. CDR3 bases: TGTGCCAGCAGCTTAACGCTGGGAGCAGGCTCCTACAATGAGCAGTTCTTC. This sequence encodes CASSLTLGAGSYNEQFF. The full variable domain, rest sourced from reference TRBV7-3 and TRBJ2-1, is GAGVSQTPSNKVTEKGKYVELRCDPISGHTALYWYRQSLGQGPEFLIYFQGTGAADDSGLPNDRFFAVRPEGSVSTLKIQRTERGDSAVYLCASSLTLGAGSYNEQFFGPGTRLTVL.

The chain carries TRBV5-1 and TRBJ1-4; 7 nucleotides agree with TRBD1. Germline CDR1 reads SGHRS; CDR2 reads YFSETQ. V trimming: 0 bases; J trimming: 5 bases; junction bases outside the gene matches: 7. The CDR3 has 16 amino acids. For the CDR3, the DNA is TGCGCCAGCAGCTTGGTGGGGGGACAGAAGAATGAAAAACTGTTTTTT. Translating gives CASSLVGGQKNEKLFF.

This chain uses TRBV20-1 with TRBJ2-5; a possible D gene is TRBD1 (6 bases). Trimming took off 2 bases at V and 1 base at J, with 8 bases between the two ends. The V gene's germline CDR1 is DFQATT and CDR2 SNEGSKA (reference sequence). The CDR3 totals 13 residues. The CDR3 nucleotides read TGCAGTGCTAGAAAAGGGGGCCAAGAGACCCAGTACTTC. This encodes CSARKGGQETQYF.

This clonotype was detected ten times or more. The chain recombines TRBV6-1 with TRBJ2-2, with 8 bases identical to TRBD1. Losses at the gene ends were 5 bases for V and 6 bases for J; bases not matched to a gene: 5. Germline CDR1 MNHNS, CDR2 SASEGT. CDR3 length: 14 amino acids. The CDR3: CASSRTTGAGELFF. The CDR3 DNA sequence: TGTGCCAGCAGTCGCACGACAGGGGCCGGGGAGCTGTTTTTT.

The gene calls are TRBV29-1 and TRBJ2-3; 8 nucleotides line up with TRBD2. Germline lookup yields CDR1 SQVTM and CDR2 ANQGSEA. The CDR3 consists of 15 residues. Losses at the gene ends were 4 bases for V and 0 bases for J; bases not matched to a gene: 6. The CDR3 sequence is CSVGTGGTSTDTQYF. Written as DNA, the CDR3 is TGCAGCGTTGGAACGGGGGGGACCAGCACAGATACGCAGTATTTT.

J is TRBJ2-3 and V is TRBV7-6, with no clear D. Trimming left V 5 bases short and J 4 bases short, with 13 bases between. The CDR3 is 14 residues long. Germline V gives CDR1 SGHVS, CDR2 FNYEAQ. This chain's CDR3 is CASSGSVGADTQYF. In nucleotides, the CDR3 is TGTGCCAGCAGCGGATCAGTGGGCGCAGATACGCAGTATTTT.

The table lists this clonotype with many counts. The chain recombines TRBV27 with TRBJ1-1; TRBD1 matches 9 bases. This CDR3 contains 13 residues. With V trimmed by 8 bases and J by 4 bases, 5 bases remained unmatched. The germline CDR1 and CDR2 sequences are MNHEY and SMNVEV (reference sequence). Here the CDR3 DNA reads TGTGCCAGCCGGACAGGGGCCAGCACTGAAGCTTTCTTT. It specifies CASRTGASTEAFF.

This clonotype has only a few counts. The chain links TRBV3-1 to TRBJ2-1; 11 bases map to TRBD2. Trimming cost V 0 bases and J 2 bases; bases outside gene matches: 0. The CDR3 is 16 residues long. Germline values: CDR1 LGHDT, CDR2 YNNKEL (reference sequence). CDR3 sequence reads: CASSQETSGTYNEQFF. CDR3 nucleotide sequence: TGTGCCAGCAGCCAAGAGACTAGCGGGACCTACAATGAGCAGTTCTTC.

This chain links TRBV19 with TRBJ2-6; D possibly corresponds to TRBD2 (5 bases). Per germline, CDR1 LNHDA and CDR2 SQIVND (reference sequence). V was pared by 7 bases and J by 1 base, with 11 bases between. The CDR3 is 15 amino acids. The CDR3 sequence is CASTRGQSGANVLTF. The CDR3 coding sequence is TGTGCCAGTACAAGAGGGCAGTCTGGGGCCAACGTCCTGACTTTC.

The table lists this clonotype with many counts. V usage is TRBV25-1 and J usage is TRBJ2-1; TRBD2 aligns across 12 bases. Unmatched junction bases numbered 9, after V lost 6 bases and J lost 9 bases. Germline V gene lookup returns CDR1 MGHDK and CDR2 SYGVNS. The CDR3 sequence is 15 residues long. The CDR3: CASSTGTSGPSEQFF. CDR3 DNA: TGTGCCAGCAGCACCGGGACTAGCGGGCCTAGTGAGCAGTTCTTC. The full variable domain, completed using reference TRBV25-1 and TRBJ2-1, is EADIYQTPRYLVIGTGKKITLECSQTMGHDKMYWYQQDPGMELHLIHYSYGVNSTEKGDLSSESTVSRIRTEHFPLTLESARPSHTSQYLCASSTGTSGPSEQFFGPGTRLTVL.

Ten or more counts support this clonotype. The chain recombines TRBV7-8 with TRBJ2-2, with a weak D call TRBD2 (5 bases). There are 14 residues in the CDR3. CDR1 and CDR2 (germline): SGHVS, FQNEAQ. V dropped 5 bases and J dropped 3 bases, with 10 bases sitting between them. The CDR3 spells CASSRLDYTGELFF. CDR3 coding DNA: TGTGCCAGCAGCCGCCTGGACTACACCGGGGAGCTGTTTTTT.

This clonotype was picked up a small number of times. This chain connects TRBV20-1 to TRBJ1-2; no clear D gene. This CDR3 comprises 12 residues. Germline-derived CDR1 and CDR2 are DFQATT and SNEGSKA (reference sequence). Trimming left V 3 bases short and J 1 base short, with 6 bases between. The CDR3 DNA reads TGCAGTGCTAGCGGGAGTAACTATGGCTACACCTTC. As protein: CSASGSNYGYTF.

Here the CDR3 DNA reads TGTGCCAGCAGCTGGCAGACGAACACTGAAGCTTTCTTT. This gives the protein CASSWQTNTEAFF. This chain connects TRBV7-3 to TRBJ1-1; D unclear. This CDR3 has 13 residues. The V end was cut by 4 bases, the J end by 1 base, with 7 bases between. Germline V lookup: CDR1 SGHTA, CDR2 FQGTGA.

This clonotype was observed at least ten times. The chain recombines TRBV6-1 with TRBJ2-7; 7 bases match TRBD2. With V trimmed by 6 bases and J by 6 bases, 14 bases remained unmatched. The CDR3 runs to 15 residues. Germline lookup yields CDR1 MNHNS and CDR2 SASEGT. The CDR3: CASRVQASGALEQYF. The CDR3, as DNA: TGTGCCAGCAGGGTTCAGGCTAGCGGAGCGCTCGAGCAGTACTTC.

At least ten counts were recorded for this clonotype. This chain links TRBV3-1 with TRBJ1-2; weak D call: TRBD1 (6 bases). The CDR3 spans 15 residues. Germline-derived CDR1 and CDR2 are LGHDT and YNNKEL (reference sequence). V dropped 0 bases and J dropped 2 bases, with 10 bases sitting between them. The CDR3 loop is CASSQDPDRNYGYTF. The DNA of the CDR3 is TGTGCCAGCAGCCAAGACCCGGACAGAAACTATGGCTACACCTTC.

There are a few counts of this clonotype. The rearrangement joins TRBV18 to TRBJ2-1; D not certain. The CDR3 extends over 14 amino acids. CDR1 and CDR2 from the germline V gene are KGHSH and LQKENI. V was clipped by 2 bases and J by 0 bases, with 5 bases between them. The CDR3 bases are TGTGCCAGCTCACCAGGTATCTCCTACAATGAGCAGTTCTTC. Protein: CASSPGISYNEQFF.

The chain joins TRBV4-1 to TRBJ2-1, with D possibly TRBD2 on 5 matching bases. Germline assignment: CDR1 MGHRA and CDR2 YSYEKL. This CDR3 region has 18 residues. Trimming cost V 4 bases and J 3 bases, with 22 bases left between them. In nucleotides, the CDR3 is TGCGCCAGCAGCCGATGGCCCGACCCGGAGGTTATCTACAATGAGCAGTTCTTC. Amino acids: CASSRWPDPEVIYNEQFF.

V and J are TRBV28 and TRBJ2-5; the D is unclear. V lost 7 bases and J lost 3, with 9 bases in between. The CDR3 contains 12 residues. Germline CDR1 MDHEN, CDR2 SYDVKM. CDR3 sequence reads: CASNGVKETQYF. In DNA form, the CDR3 reads TGTGCCAGCAATGGGGTAAAAGAGACCCAGTACTTC.

This chain links TRBV20-1 with TRBJ1-4; TRBD1 matches 8 bases. The CDR3 is made up of 15 amino acids. Germline values: CDR1 DFQATT, CDR2 SNEGSKA (reference sequence). J gave up 8 bases and V 0 bases, and 8 bases lay outside the gene matches. Here the CDR3 DNA reads TGCAGTGCTAGAGATACCACAGGGACAGGCGAAAAACTGTTTTTT. The encoded protein is CSARDTTGTGEKLFF.

This clonotype was recorded many times. The chain uses TRBV3-1 and TRBJ1-1, with D perhaps matching TRBD1 (6 bases). The CDR3 has 14 amino acids. Germline V lookup: CDR1 LGHDT, CDR2 YNNKEL (reference sequence). Trimming took off 5 bases at V and 5 bases at J, with 15 bases between the two ends. The CDR3 bases are TGTGCCAGCAGCTCCCAAGGGGGAAAGACTGAAGCTTTCTTT. The encoded protein is CASSSQGGKTEAFF.

The chain employs TRBV9 and TRBJ2-1; unclear D gene. The germline V gene has CDR1 SGDLS and CDR2 YYNGEE. This CDR3 has 16 amino acids. V gave up 0 bases and J gave up 4 bases, with 14 bases separating them. This chain's CDR3 is CASSVEEGLGYNEQFF. In DNA, the CDR3 is TGTGCCAGCAGCGTAGAAGAAGGTTTGGGGTACAATGAGCAGTTCTTC.

This clonotype appeared many times. The V call is TRBV7-6, the J call TRBJ1-6; D remains ambiguous. This CDR3 has 17 residues. Germline CDR1 is SGHVS and CDR2 is FNYEAQ. V was shortened by 5 bases and J by 0 bases, with 14 bases between the two germline ends. CDR3 loop: CASSRLSASSYNSPLHF. The CDR3 nucleotides are TGTGCCAGCAGCCGTTTATCAGCGAGCTCCTATAATTCACCCCTCCACTTT.

Comments on this clonotype: Mismatch with germline at one junction end may stem from a read error. The V gene is TRBV20-1, the J gene TRBJ2-6, with D perhaps being TRBD1 or TRBD2 (5 bases each). This CDR3 spans 17 amino acids. Germline V lookup: CDR1 DFQATT, CDR2 SNEGSKA (reference sequence). The CDR3 bases are TGCTGTGCTAGACCCGGACTGGGGACGTCTGGGGCCAACGTCCTGACTTTC. It encodes CCARPGLGTSGANVLTF.

The V and J genes are TRBV14 and TRBJ2-1, with D uncertain. Germline V gene data show CDR1 as SGHDN and CDR2 as FVKESK. The V and J ends lost 0 bases and 0 bases respectively, with 12 bases between them. The CDR3 runs 17 residues. The CDR3 region has the DNA TGTGCCAGCAGCCAAGAGGGGTGGCGGAGCTCCTACAATGAGCAGTTCTTC. Amino acids: CASSQEGWRSSYNEQFF.

The rearrangement uses TRBV15 and TRBJ2-1; D perhaps matches TRBD1 (6 bases). Germline V lookup: CDR1 LNHNV, CDR2 YYDKDF (reference sequence). Trimming left V 0 bases short and J 0 bases short, with 24 bases between. The CDR3 is 21 residues long. The CDR3 DNA follows: TGTGCCACCAGCAGAGATCTGTGGGACACCCGGAGTACTAGCTCCTACAATGAGCAGTTCTTC. Its protein product is CATSRDLWDTRSTSSYNEQFF.

This clonotype was detected ten times or more. The chain has TRBV6-2 or TRBV6-3 and TRBJ2-5; the D gene is possibly TRBD2 (5 bases). CDR3 length equals 18 residues. The V and J ends lost 3 bases and 5 bases respectively, with 25 bases between them. Germline V gene lookup returns CDR1 MNHEY and CDR2 SVGEGT. The CDR3 nucleotides read TGTGCCAGCAGTTATCGTCCCGCGGACCGGGGTTTCGATGAGACCCAGTACTTC. Its translation: CASSYRPADRGFDETQYF.